The entry below gives a single T cell receptor (beta chain) sequence along with its context. The antigen it recognizes is unknown. Within one base of it there is no much larger clone, and no base qualities were kept. This sample was included in a study of OX40 agonist ivuxolimab in advanced cancers. In the study overall: Ivuxolimab, which targeted the costimulatory receptor OX40 (CD134), was an agonistic, fully human IgG2 monoclonal antibody. Of the approximately 50 dose-escalation patients, hepatocellular carcinoma was present in approximately 20, melanoma in around 15, renal cell carcinoma in 9 and head and neck cancer in 9. Partial responses were achieved by three dose-escalation patients, of whom one had hepatocellular carcinoma and two had cutaneous melanoma. A male proportion of 82.7% and a mean age of 60 years, ranging from about 20 to 80, were recorded for the dose-escalation cohort. Patients were allowed to have had prior anti-PD-1, anti-PD-L1 or anti-CTLA-4 therapy, and 30% to 40% of the dose-escalation patients had been treated with checkpoint inhibitors. The paper describes the monotherapy dose-escalation part (N = 52 patients) of the phase I trial of ivuxolimab. The point of sequencing TCRbeta in the periphery was to test whether ivuxolimab changed TCR sequence diversity and drove clonal T-cell expansion. Intravenous ivuxolimab was administered to patients every 2 weeks at six dose levels: 0.01, 0.1, 0.3, 1.5, 3 and 10 mg/kg.

The CDR3 spans 15 residues, from the cysteine through the phenylalanine. The only DNA kept is the CDR3, 45 bases in frame from the first base. V loses 4 bases at its end and J loses 0 bases; junction bases beyond the gene matches: 4. Reading the germline V gene (reference sequence) gives CDR1 SGHNT and CDR2 YYREEE. The trial excluded patients who had a history of autoimmune disease or were on systemic immunosuppression. Peripheral blood for TCR sequencing was collected from all dose cohorts at baseline, on cycle 4 day 1, and on cycle 7 day 1. Samples came from an open-label, multicenter, first-in-human phase I dose-escalation trial of ivuxolimab. Adults with locally advanced or metastatic melanoma, renal cell carcinoma, hepatocellular carcinoma or head and neck squamous cell carcinoma were enrolled in the trial. Before TCR sequencing, CD4+ T cells and CD8+ T cells were sorted from peripheral blood as separate populations.

The paper's findings and limits, for the study overall: In the 0.1-3.0 mg/kg groups, partial responders were among the patients with the lowest normalized peripheral clonal expansion, particularly in CD8+ T cells. Low levels of normalized T-cell clonal expansion were also seen in some patients who did not respond. On average, CD8+ T cells showed more expanded clones than CD4+ T cells after ivuxolimab. Clonal expansion of both CD4+ and CD8+ blood T cells was observed from baseline to week 6 at doses 0.1 to 3.0 mg/kg. Which antigens the clonally expanded peripheral T cells were specific for was not determined.

Genomic DNA was isolated from the sorted cells so that the TCRbeta CDR3 region could be sequenced. TCRbeta CDR3 regions were sequenced using the immunoSEQ Assay. The clones in this table, taken by TCRdb from immuneACCESS, are in-frame only. Not every clone is retained; where verified, under half of the shortfall comes from an unresolved V gene, and the cause of the rest is unknown. Across this sample there are about 42,000 clones, with more than 80% seen only once. Clones ranked in the top ten supply 2% to 3% of the sample. Sequenced here: CD4+ or CD8+ T cells sorted from blood, sampled in a trial of the OX40 agonist ivuxolimab. The rearranged segments are TRBV5-4 and TRBJ2-3; TRBD2 matches 8 bases in the middle. The TCR sequence derives from an adult with an advanced solid tumor such as melanoma, head and neck, liver or kidney cancer. CDR3 sequence: CASSRGGGSTDTQYF. The base sequence is TGTGCCAGCAGCCGGGGGGGCGGTAGCACAGATACGCAGTATTTT.